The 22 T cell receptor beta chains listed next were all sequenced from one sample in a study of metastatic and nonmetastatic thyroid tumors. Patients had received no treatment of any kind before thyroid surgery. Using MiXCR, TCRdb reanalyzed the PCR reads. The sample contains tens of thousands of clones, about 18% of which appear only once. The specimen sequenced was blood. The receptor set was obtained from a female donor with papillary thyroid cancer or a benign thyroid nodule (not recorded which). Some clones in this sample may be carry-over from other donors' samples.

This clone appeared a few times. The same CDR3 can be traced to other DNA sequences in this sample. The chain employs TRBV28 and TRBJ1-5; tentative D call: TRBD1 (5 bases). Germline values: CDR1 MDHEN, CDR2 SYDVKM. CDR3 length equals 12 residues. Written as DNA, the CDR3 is TGTGAAGGCGGGGGTAATAATCAGCCCCAGCATTTT. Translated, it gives CEGGGNNQPQHF. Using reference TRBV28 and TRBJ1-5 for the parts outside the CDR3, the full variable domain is DVKVTQSSRYLVKRTGEKVFLECVQDMDHENMFWYRQDPGLGLRLIYFSYDVKMKEKGDIPEGYSVSREKKERFSLILESASTNQTSMYLCEGGGNNQPQHFGDGTRLSIL.

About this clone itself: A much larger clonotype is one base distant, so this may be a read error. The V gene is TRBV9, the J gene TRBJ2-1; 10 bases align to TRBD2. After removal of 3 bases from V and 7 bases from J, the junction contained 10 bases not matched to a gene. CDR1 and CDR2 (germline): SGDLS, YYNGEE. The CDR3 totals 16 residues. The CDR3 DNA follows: TGTGCCAGCAGCGCGAGATCCGGGACTAGCGTAAATGAGCAGTTCTTC. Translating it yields CASSARSGTSVNEQFF.

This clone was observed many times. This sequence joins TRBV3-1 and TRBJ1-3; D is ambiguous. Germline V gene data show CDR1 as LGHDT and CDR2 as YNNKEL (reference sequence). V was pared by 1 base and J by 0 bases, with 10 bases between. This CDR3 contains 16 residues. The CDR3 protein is CASSQAMGSSGNTIYF. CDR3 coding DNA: TGTGCCAGCAGCCAAGCAATGGGATCCTCTGGAAACACCATATATTTT.

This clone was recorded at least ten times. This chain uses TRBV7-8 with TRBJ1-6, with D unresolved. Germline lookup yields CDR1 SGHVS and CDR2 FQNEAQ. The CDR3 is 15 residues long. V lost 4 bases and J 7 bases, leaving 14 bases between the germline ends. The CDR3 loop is CASSSQVASNSPLHF. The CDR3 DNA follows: TGTGCCAGCAGCTCCCAGGTAGCTAGCAATTCACCCCTCCACTTT. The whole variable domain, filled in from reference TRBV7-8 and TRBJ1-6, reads GAGVSQSPRYKVAKRGQDVALRCDPISGHVSLFWYQQALGQGPEFLTYFQNEAQLDKSGLPSDRFFAERPEGSVSTLKIQRTQQEDSAVYLCASSSQVASNSPLHFGNGTRLTVT.

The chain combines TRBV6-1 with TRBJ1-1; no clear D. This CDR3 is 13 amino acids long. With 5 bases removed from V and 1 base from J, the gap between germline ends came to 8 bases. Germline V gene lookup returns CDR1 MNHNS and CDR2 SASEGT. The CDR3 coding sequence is TGTGCCAGCAGTATTCAGGCGAACACTGAAGCTTTCTTT. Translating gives CASSIQANTEAFF.

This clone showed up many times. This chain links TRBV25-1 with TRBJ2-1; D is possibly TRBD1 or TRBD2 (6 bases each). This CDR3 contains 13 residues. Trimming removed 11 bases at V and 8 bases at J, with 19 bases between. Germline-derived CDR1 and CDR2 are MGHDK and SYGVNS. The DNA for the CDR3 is TGTGCCGCAGGAAGTGTCGGGGGCCATGAGCAGTTCTTC. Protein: CAAGSVGGHEQFF.

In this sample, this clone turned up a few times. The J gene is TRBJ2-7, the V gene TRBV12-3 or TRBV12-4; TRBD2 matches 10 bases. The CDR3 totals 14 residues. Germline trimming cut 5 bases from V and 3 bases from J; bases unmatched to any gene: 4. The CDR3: CASSLRTSGYEQYF. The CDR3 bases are TGTGCCAGCAGTCTCCGGACTAGCGGCTACGAGCAGTACTTC.

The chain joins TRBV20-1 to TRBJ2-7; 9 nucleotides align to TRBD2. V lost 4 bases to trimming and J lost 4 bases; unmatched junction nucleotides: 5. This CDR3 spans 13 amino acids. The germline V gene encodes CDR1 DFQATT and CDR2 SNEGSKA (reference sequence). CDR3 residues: CSAISTSGYEQYF. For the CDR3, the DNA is TGCAGTGCTATTTCGACTAGCGGTTACGAGCAGTACTTC.

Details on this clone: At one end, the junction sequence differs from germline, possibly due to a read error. Here the CDR3 reads CATSIGQSNQPHHF. The CDR3 bases are TGTGCCACCAGCATCGGACAGAGCAATCAGCCCCATCATTTT. The chain carries TRBV15 and TRBJ1-5, with D possibly TRBD1 on 6 matching bases. The CDR3 covers 14 residues. Germline V gene data show CDR1 as LNHNV and CDR2 as YYDKDF (reference sequence).

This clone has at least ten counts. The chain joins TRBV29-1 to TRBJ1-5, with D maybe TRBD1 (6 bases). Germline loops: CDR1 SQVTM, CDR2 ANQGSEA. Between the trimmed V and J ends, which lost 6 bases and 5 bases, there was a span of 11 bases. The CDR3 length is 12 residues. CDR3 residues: CSVQGVDQPQHF. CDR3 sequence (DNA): TGCAGCGTACAGGGAGTAGATCAGCCCCAGCATTTT.

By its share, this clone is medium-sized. In DNA, the CDR3 is TGTGCCAGCATTTTAGTGCGGGGAGCCGGGGAGCTGTTTTTT. Residues: CASILVRGAGELFF. The rearrangement joins TRBV6-1 to TRBJ2-2; tentatively, D is TRBD2 (6 bases). The V end was cut by 7 bases, the J end by 6 bases, with 15 bases between. Germline V CDR1 and CDR2: MNHNS, SASEGT. The CDR3 extends over 14 amino acids.

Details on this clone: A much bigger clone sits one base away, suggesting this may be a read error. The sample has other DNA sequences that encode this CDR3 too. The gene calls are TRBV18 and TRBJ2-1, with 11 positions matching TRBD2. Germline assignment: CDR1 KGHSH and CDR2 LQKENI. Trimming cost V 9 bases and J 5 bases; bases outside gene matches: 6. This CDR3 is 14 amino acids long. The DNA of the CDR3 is TGTGCCAGTGCGGGACTAGCGGTACACAATGAGCAGTTCTTC. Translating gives CASAGLAVHNEQFF.

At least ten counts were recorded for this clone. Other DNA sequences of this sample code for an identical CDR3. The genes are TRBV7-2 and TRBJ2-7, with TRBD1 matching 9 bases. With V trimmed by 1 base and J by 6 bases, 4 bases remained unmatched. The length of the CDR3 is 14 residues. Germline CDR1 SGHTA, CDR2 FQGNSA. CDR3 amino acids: CASSLGGQGREQYF. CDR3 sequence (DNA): TGTGCCAGCAGCTTAGGGGGACAGGGACGCGAGCAGTACTTC.

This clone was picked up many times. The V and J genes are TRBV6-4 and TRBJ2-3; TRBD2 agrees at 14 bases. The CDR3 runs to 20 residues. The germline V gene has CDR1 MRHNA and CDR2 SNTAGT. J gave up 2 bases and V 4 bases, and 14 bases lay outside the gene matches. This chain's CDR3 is CASSGAGTSGSLLDTDTQYF. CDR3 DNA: TGTGCCAGCAGTGGGGCCGGGACTAGCGGGAGCCTTTTAGACACAGATACGCAGTATTTT.

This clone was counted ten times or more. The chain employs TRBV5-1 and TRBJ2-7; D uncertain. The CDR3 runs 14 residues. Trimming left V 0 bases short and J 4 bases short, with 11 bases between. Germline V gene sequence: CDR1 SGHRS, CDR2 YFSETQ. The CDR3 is CASSLAAVGYEQYF. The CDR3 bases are TGCGCCAGCAGCTTGGCGGCCGTCGGGTACGAGCAGTACTTC. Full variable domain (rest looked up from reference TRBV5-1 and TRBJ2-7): KAGVTQTPRYLIKTRGQQVTLSCSPISGHRSVSWYQQTPGQGLQFLFEYFSETQRNKGNFPGRFSGRQFSNSRSEMNVSTLELGDSALYLCASSLAAVGYEQYFGPGTRLTVT.

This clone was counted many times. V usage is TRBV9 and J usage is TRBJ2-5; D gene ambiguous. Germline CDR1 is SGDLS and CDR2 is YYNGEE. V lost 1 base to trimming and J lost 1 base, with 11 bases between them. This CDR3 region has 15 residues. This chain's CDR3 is CASSVTPGIQETQYF. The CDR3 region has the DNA TGTGCCAGCAGCGTAACCCCCGGAATCCAAGAGACCCAGTACTTC.

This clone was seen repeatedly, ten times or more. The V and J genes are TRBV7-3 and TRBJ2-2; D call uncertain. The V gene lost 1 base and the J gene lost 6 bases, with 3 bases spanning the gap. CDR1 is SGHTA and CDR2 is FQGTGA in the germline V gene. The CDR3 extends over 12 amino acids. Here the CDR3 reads CASSLISGELFF. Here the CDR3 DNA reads TGTGCCAGCAGCTTAATCTCCGGGGAGCTGTTTTTT.

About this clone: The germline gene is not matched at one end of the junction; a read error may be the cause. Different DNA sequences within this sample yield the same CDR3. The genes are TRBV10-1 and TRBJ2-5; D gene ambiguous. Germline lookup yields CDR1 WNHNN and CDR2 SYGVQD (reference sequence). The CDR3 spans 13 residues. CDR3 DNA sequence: TGCGCCAGCAGTGAGAGTTACCAGGAGACACAGTACTTC. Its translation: CASSESYQETQYF.

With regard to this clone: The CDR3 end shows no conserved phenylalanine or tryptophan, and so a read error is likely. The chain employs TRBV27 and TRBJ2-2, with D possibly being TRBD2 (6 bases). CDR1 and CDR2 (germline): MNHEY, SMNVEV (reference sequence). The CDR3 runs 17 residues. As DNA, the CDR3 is TGTGCCAGCAGTTTAAAGGCGGGACCGACGGGGACCGTGGAGCTGTTTGTT. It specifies CASSLKAGPTGTVELFV.

CDR3 nucleotides: TGTGCCAGCAGCAACACTTATGCGGCGGGGTATGGCTACACCTTC. Its translation: CASSNTYAAGYGYTF. The rearrangement joins TRBV11-2 to TRBJ1-2; the D is unclear. Germline loops: CDR1 SGHAT, CDR2 FQNNGV. This CDR3 spans 15 amino acids. Trimming pared 5 bases from V and 5 bases from J, leaving 18 bases between.

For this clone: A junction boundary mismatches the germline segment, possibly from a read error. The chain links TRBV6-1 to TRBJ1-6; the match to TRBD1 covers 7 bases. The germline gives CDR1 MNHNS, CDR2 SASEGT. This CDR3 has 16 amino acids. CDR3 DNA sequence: TGTGCCAGCAGACTGACTGACAGGGTGGTAAATTCACCCATCCACTTT. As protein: CASRLTDRVVNSPIHF.

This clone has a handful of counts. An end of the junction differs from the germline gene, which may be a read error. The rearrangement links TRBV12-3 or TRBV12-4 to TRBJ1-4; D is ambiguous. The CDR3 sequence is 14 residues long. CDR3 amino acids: CASSGDEPYEKLFF. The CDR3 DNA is TGTGCCAGCAGTGGGGATGAGCCCTATGAAAAACTTTTTTTT.